The T cell receptor (beta chain) described here comes from a study of technical replicates of blood from a few donors (dated by TCRdb to the late 2010s). Only a few counts were recorded for this clone. Its recognized antigen is unknown. No per-base quality is available; no much larger clone lies one base away. Measured from the cysteine to the phenylalanine, the CDR3 is 21 residues long. Only CDR3 DNA remains: 63 bases, in frame from the first base. Library method: the immunoSEQ multiplex PCR assay. Drawn from immuneACCESS, this table holds only the in-frame rearrangements with V and J called that TCRdb kept. Clones are partly lost; checked studies trace under half to an unresolved V gene and leave the rest unexplained. For this sample there are tens of thousands of clones; about nine tenths appear just once. The top ten clones comprise 0.42% of the sample.

The TCR comes from a human donor in good health. Sequencing input: T cells isolated from PBMCs. The receptor chain draws on TRBV12-2 and TRBJ1-1; the table calls TRBD1, which could not be checked here. TRBV12-2 represents a pseudogene. The CDR3 corresponds to CASRPHTGTGEFPHRNTEAFF. The bases are TGTGCAAGTCGCCCCCATACCGGGACAGGGGAGTTTCCTCATCGGAACACTGAAGCTTTCTTT.